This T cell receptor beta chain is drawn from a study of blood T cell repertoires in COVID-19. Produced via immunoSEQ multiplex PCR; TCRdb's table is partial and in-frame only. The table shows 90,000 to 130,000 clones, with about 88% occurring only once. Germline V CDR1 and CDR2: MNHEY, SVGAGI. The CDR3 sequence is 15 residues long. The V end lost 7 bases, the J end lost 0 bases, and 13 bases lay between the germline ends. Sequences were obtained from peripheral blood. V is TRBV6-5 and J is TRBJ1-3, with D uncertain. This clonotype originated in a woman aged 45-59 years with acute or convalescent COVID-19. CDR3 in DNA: TGTGCCAGCATTCGGAGTCTACGCTCTGGAAACACCATATATTTT. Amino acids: CASIRSLRSGNTIYF.